Sequencing of this T cell receptor (beta chain) was carried out in a study of OX40 agonist ivuxolimab in advanced cancers. Regarding the complete study: Ivuxolimab, which targeted the costimulatory receptor OX40 (CD134), was an agonistic, fully human IgG2 monoclonal antibody. Peripheral TCRbeta sequencing aimed to test whether ivuxolimab altered TCR sequence diversity and caused clonal T-cell expansion. The paper describes the monotherapy dose-escalation part (N = 52 patients) of the phase I trial of ivuxolimab. Three dose-escalation patients achieved partial responses, one with hepatocellular carcinoma and two with cutaneous melanoma. Of the approximately 54 patients in dose escalation, 19 had hepatocellular carcinoma, about 15 had melanoma, 9 had renal cell carcinoma and 9 had head and neck cancer. The dose-escalation cohort was about 86% male with a mean age of around 62 years, ranging from roughly 23 to 80. Patients were allowed to have had prior anti-PD-1, anti-PD-L1 or anti-CTLA-4 therapy, and less than 45% of the dose-escalation patients had previously received checkpoint inhibitors. Intravenous ivuxolimab was administered to patients every 2 weeks at six dose levels: 0.01, 0.1, 0.3, 1.5, 3 and 10 mg/kg. On the study overall, not on this receptor specifically: After ivuxolimab, expanded clones were on average more numerous among CD8+ T cells than among CD4+ T cells. In the 0.1-3.0 mg/kg groups, partial responders had among the lowest normalized peripheral clonal expansion, particularly in CD8+ T cells. At doses of 0.1 to 3.0 mg/kg, clonal expansion of both CD4+ and CD8+ T cells in blood was seen between baseline and week 6. The antigen specificity of the clonally expanded peripheral T cells was not determined. Low levels of normalized T-cell clonal expansion were also seen in some nonresponding patients.

To sequence the TCRbeta CDR3 region, genomic DNA was isolated from the sorted cells. TCRbeta CDR3 regions were sequenced using the immunoSEQ Assay. TCRdb took this table from immuneACCESS and kept in-frame rearrangements with V and J called. Such tables lack part of the clones; where checked against another copy, unresolved V genes explain under half of the gap, and the rest is unexplained. The sample table shows around 63,000 clones, and roughly 89% are seen once. The ten biggest clones cover roughly 1.1% of the sample. CDR1 is given as GTSNPN and CDR2 as SVGIG, both from the germline V gene (reference sequence). The CDR3 measures 13 amino acids from cysteine to phenylalanine. This entry keeps only the CDR3 DNA: 39 bases, framed from base 1. V gives up 5 bases and J gives up 0 bases, and the segment between their germline ends measures 8 bases. The trial excluded patients who had a history of autoimmune disease or who were on systemic immunosuppression. Peripheral blood for TCR sequencing was collected from all dose cohorts at baseline, on cycle 4 day 1, and on cycle 7 day 1. The samples were taken from a phase I, first-in-human, multicenter, open-label dose-escalation trial of ivuxolimab. Adults with locally advanced or metastatic melanoma, renal cell carcinoma, hepatocellular carcinoma or head and neck squamous cell carcinoma were enrolled in the trial. Before TCR sequencing, CD4+ and CD8+ T cells were separately sorted from peripheral blood.

Comments on this clone: The specificity of this receptor is unknown. Base qualities were left out, and no much larger clone turns up one base away.

Recombination joined TRBV30 with TRBJ1-3, and perhaps TRBD1 as D gene, on 5 matching bases. Material: CD4+ or CD8+ T cells sorted from blood, obtained in a trial of the OX40 agonist ivuxolimab. The clonotype was recovered from an adult with an advanced solid tumor such as melanoma, head and neck, liver or kidney cancer. The CDR3 loop reads CAWGGNSGNTIYF. Here is the DNA: TGTGCCTGGGGGGGGAACTCTGGAAACACCATATATTTT. With the rest looked up from the reference TRBV30 and TRBJ1-3 genes rather than sequenced, the full variable domain is SQTIHQWPATLVQPVGSPLSLECTVEGTSNPNLYWYRQAAGRGLQLLFYSVGIGQISSEVPQNLSASRPQDRQFILSSKKLLLSDSGFYLCAWGGNSGNTIYFGEGSWLTVV.